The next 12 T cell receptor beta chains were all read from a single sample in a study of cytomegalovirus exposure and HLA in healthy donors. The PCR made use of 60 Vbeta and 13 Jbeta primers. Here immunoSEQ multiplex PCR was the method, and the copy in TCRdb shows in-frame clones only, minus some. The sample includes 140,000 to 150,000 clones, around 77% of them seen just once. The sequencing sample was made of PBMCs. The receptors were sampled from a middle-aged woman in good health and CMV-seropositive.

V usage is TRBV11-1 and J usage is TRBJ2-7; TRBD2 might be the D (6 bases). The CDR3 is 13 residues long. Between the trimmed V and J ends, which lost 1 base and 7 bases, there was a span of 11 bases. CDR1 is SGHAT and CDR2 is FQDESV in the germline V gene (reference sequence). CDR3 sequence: CASSLGGAGEQYF. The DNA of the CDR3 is TGTGCCAGCAGCTTAGGAGGGGCGGGGGAGCAGTACTTC.

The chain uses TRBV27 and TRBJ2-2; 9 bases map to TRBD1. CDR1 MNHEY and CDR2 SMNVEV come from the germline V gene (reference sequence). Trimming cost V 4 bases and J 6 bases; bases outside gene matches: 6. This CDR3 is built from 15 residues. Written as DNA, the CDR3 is TGTGCCAGCAGTTCCGGGACAGGGAGGGCCGGGGAGCTGTTTTTT. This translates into CASSSGTGRAGELFF.

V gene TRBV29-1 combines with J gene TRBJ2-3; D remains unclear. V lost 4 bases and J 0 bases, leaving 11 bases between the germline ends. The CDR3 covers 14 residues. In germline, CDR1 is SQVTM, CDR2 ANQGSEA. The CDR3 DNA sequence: TGCAGCGTTGGGAACTACCCGAGCACAGATACGCAGTATTTT. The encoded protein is CSVGNYPSTDTQYF.

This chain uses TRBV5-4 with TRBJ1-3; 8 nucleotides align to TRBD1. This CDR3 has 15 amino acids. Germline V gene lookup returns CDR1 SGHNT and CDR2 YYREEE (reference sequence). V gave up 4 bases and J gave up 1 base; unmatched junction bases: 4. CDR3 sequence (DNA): TGTGCCAGCAGCGCCCAGGGGGCGTCTGGAAACACCATATATTTT. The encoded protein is CASSAQGASGNTIYF.

The CDR3 here is CAWSVTTGANVLTF. In nucleotides, the CDR3 is TGTGCCTGGAGTGTAACAACTGGGGCCAACGTCCTGACTTTC. The chain combines TRBV30 with TRBJ2-6; D call uncertain. V lost 0 bases and J 2 bases, leaving 5 bases between the germline ends. The CDR3 loop spans 14 amino acids. CDR1 and CDR2 (germline): GTSNPN, SVGIG (reference sequence). Full variable domain (rest looked up from reference TRBV30 and TRBJ2-6): SQTIHQWPATLVQPVGSPLSLECTVEGTSNPNLYWYRQAAGRGLQLLFYSVGIGQISSEVPQNLSASRPQDRQFILSSKKLLLSDSGFYLCAWSVTTGANVLTFGAGSRLTVL.

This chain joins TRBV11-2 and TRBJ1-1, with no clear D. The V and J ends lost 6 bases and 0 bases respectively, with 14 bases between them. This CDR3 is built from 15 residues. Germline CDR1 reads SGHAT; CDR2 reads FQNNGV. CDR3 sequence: CASRPTLRLNTEAFF. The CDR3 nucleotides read TGTGCCAGCAGGCCTACCCTTCGATTGAACACTGAAGCTTTCTTT. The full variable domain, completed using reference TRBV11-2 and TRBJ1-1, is EAGVAQSPRYKIIEKRQSVAFWCNPISGHATLYWYQQILGQGPKLLIQFQNNGVVDDSQLPKDRFSAERLKGVDSTLKIQPAKLEDSAVYLCASRPTLRLNTEAFFGQGTRLTVV.

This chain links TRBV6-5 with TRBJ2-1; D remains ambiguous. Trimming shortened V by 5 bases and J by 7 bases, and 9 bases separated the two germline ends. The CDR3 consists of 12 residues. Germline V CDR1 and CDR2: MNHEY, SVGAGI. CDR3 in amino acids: CASSKTRNEQFF. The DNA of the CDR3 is TGTGCCAGCAGTAAAACGAGGAATGAGCAGTTCTTC.

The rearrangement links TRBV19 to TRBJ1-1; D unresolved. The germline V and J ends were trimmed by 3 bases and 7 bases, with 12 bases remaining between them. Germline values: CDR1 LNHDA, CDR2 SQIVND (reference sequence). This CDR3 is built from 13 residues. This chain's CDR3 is CASSISLMSEAFF. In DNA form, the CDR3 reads TGTGCCAGTAGTATCTCTCTTATGAGTGAAGCTTTCTTT.

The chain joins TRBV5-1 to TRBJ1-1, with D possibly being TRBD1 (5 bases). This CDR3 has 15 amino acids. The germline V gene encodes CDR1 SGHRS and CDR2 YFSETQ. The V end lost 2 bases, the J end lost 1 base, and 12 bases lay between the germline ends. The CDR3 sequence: CASSFMDGANTEAFF. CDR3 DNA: TGCGCCAGCAGCTTTATGGATGGGGCGAACACTGAAGCTTTCTTT.

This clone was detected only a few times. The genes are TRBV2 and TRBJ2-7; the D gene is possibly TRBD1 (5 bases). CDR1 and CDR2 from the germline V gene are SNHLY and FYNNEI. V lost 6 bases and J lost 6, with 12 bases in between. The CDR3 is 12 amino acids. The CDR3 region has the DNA TGTGCCAGCAGCCAGGGTAGACGCGAGCAGTACTTC. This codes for CASSQGRREQYF.

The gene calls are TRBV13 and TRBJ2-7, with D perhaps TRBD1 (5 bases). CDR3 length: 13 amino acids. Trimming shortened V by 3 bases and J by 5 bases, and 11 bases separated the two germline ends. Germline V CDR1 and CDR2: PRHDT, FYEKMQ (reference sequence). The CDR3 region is CASSFRGPHEQYF. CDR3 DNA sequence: TGTGCCAGCAGCTTTAGGGGTCCCCACGAGCAGTACTTC. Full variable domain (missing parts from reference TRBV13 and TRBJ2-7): AAGVIQSPRHLIKEKRETATLKCYPIPRHDTVYWYQQGPGQDPQFLISFYEKMQSDKGSIPDRFSAQQFSDYHSELNMSSLELGDSALYFCASSFRGPHEQYFGPGTRLTVT.

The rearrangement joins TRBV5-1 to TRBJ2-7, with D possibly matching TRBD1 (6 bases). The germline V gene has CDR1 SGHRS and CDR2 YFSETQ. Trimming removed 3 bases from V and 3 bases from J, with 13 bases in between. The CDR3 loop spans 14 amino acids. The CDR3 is CASSYGTGIYEQYF. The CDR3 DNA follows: TGCGCCAGCAGCTACGGTACAGGGATCTACGAGCAGTACTTC.